The T cell receptor (beta chain) described here comes from a study of T-cell memory formation after mild COVID-19. CDR1 SGHRS and CDR2 YFSETQ come from the germline V gene. V lost 4 bases to trimming and J lost 10 bases, with 20 bases between them. This CDR3 is 14 amino acids long. From the 5' RACE reads, TCRdb called clonotypes with MiXCR, one entry per CDR3 protein. The table has under 250,000 distinct CDR3 sequences, 15% seen once. Many counts were recorded for this clonotype. The genes are TRBV5-1 and TRBJ1-1; D call uncertain. The sample was PBMCs or a T cell subset sorted from them (not recorded which). The receptor's source is an adult woman who had mild COVID-19 (a few samples of this study predate the infection). Cell type and time point are not known. In nucleotides, the CDR3 is TGCGCCAGCAGCCCCAAAGCACCGAATCTGGGAGCTTTCTTT. This translates into CASSPKAPNLGAFF.